Shown below are 12 T cell receptor beta chains from a single sample sequenced in a study of blood T cell repertoires in COVID-19. Produced via immunoSEQ multiplex PCR; TCRdb's table is partial and in-frame only. This sample has over 250,000 clones, with approximately 91% found just once. The source material was peripheral blood. These TCRs come from a woman aged 60-70 years with acute or convalescent COVID-19.

The chain is built from TRBV19 and TRBJ1-2, with 8 bases matching TRBD1. Germline lookup yields CDR1 LNHDA and CDR2 SQIVND (reference sequence). The junction had 5 bases not matched to a gene; V was cut back by 5 bases and J by 6 bases. This CDR3 spans 13 amino acids. The CDR3 protein is CASSWQGADGYTF. In DNA form, the CDR3 reads TGTGCCAGTAGTTGGCAGGGGGCGGATGGCTACACCTTC.

The chain combines TRBV28 with TRBJ1-2; 10 nucleotides match TRBD1. The V and J ends lost 6 bases and 6 bases, in that order; junction bases with no gene match: 13. This CDR3 is 16 amino acids long. Germline CDR1 and CDR2: MDHEN and SYDVKM. Written as DNA, the CDR3 is TGTGCCAGCAGGCAACCGGGACAGGGGATCTCGAATGGCTACACCTTC. Translating it yields CASRQPGQGISNGYTF.

The V and J genes are TRBV7-8 and TRBJ2-5; 7 bases are shared with TRBD1. The V and J ends lost 3 bases and 4 bases, in that order; junction bases with no gene match: 2. The CDR3 has 13 amino acids. The V gene's germline CDR1 is SGHVS and CDR2 FQNEAQ. For the CDR3, the DNA is TGTGCCAGCAGCTTCGCAGGGGGAGAGACCCAGTACTTC. It is translated as CASSFAGGETQYF.

The chain combines TRBV6-6 with TRBJ1-5; TRBD1 matches at 7 bases. This CDR3 spans 16 amino acids. J gave up 1 base and V 4 bases, and 7 bases lay outside the gene matches. CDR1 and CDR2 from the germline V gene are MNHNY and SVGAGI (reference sequence). CDR3 sequence (DNA): TGTGCCAGCAGTTCCGGGACAGCTCGGAGCAATCAGCCCCAGCATTTT. Protein product: CASSSGTARSNQPQHF.

This clone was seen only a few times. The chain combines TRBV19 with TRBJ2-7; 8 bases map to TRBD1. V was pared by 4 bases and J by 5 bases, with 7 bases of the junction left unmatched. Germline loops: CDR1 LNHDA, CDR2 SQIVND (reference sequence). This CDR3 contains 14 residues. The CDR3 nucleotides are TGTGCCAGTAGTAGAGACAGGGGCCGAAACGAGCAGTACTTC. This sequence encodes CASSRDRGRNEQYF.

The chain couples TRBV3-1 (or the pseudogene TRBV3-2) to TRBJ2-3, with TRBD2 identical over 14 bases. Germline V gene lookup returns CDR1 LGHDT and CDR2 YNNKEL (reference sequence). The CDR3 runs 19 residues. V trimming: 0 bases; J trimming: 4 bases; junction bases outside the gene matches: 9. The CDR3 sequence: CASSQDPWTSGGPADTQYF. The CDR3 region has the DNA TGTGCCAGCAGCCAAGATCCCTGGACTAGCGGGGGGCCCGCAGATACGCAGTATTTT.

The chain carries TRBV18 and TRBJ2-2, with D possibly matching TRBD1 (5 bases). The V end lost 3 bases, the J end lost 0 bases, and 23 bases lay between the germline ends. Germline V gene data show CDR1 as KGHSH and CDR2 as LQKENI. The CDR3 has 20 residues. CDR3 DNA: TGTGCCAGCTCACCGCGGACCGTAGGCGCAGGGTTAACGAACACCGGGGAGCTGTTTTTT. Amino acid sequence: CASSPRTVGAGLTNTGELFF. Full variable domain (outside the CDR3, taken from reference TRBV18 and TRBJ2-2): NAGVMQNPRHLVRRRGQEARLRCSPMKGHSHVYWYRQLPEEGLKFMVYLQKENIIDESGMPKERFSAEFPKEGPSILRIQQVVRGDSAAYFCASSPRTVGAGLTNTGELFFGEGSRLTVL.

The chain links TRBV2 to TRBJ2-7; TRBD1 agrees at 10 bases. This CDR3 region has 16 residues. Germline CDR1 is SNHLY and CDR2 is FYNNEI. J gave up 6 bases and V 5 bases, and 13 bases lay outside the gene matches. CDR3: CASSRTGGGGVGEQYF. The DNA of the CDR3 is TGTGCCAGCAGTAGGACAGGGGGAGGTGGGGTCGGCGAGCAGTACTTC.

V gene TRBV4-1 combines with J gene TRBJ1-5, with TRBD1 as a possible D gene (5 bases). There are 15 residues in the CDR3. V was cut by 0 bases and J by 3 bases, with 9 bases left in between. Germline CDR1 reads MGHRA; CDR2 reads YSYEKL. The CDR3, as DNA: TGCGCCAGCAGCCAAGATAGGGGCTTCAATCAGCCCCAGCATTTT. This gives the protein CASSQDRGFNQPQHF.

In this sample, this clone turned up a few times. V is TRBV18 and J is TRBJ2-4; no clear D. The CDR3 loop spans 16 amino acids. V shed 6 bases and J shed 5 bases, with 20 bases lying between them. Germline lookup yields CDR1 KGHSH and CDR2 LQKENI. The CDR3 region has the DNA TGTGCCAGCTCCATGTTATTCCCGGGTCGGGAAAACATTCAGTACTTC. Its protein product is CASSMLFPGRENIQYF.

This clone was seen a single time. The chain combines TRBV7-2 with TRBJ2-5; D perhaps matches TRBD1 (6 bases). CDR1 and CDR2 (germline): SGHTA, FQGNSA. V lost 2 bases, J lost 2 bases, and 12 bases lay in between. CDR3 size: 15 residues. The CDR3 sequence: CASSLLQGSQETQYF. The CDR3 DNA sequence: TGTGCCAGCAGCTTACTACAGGGATCGCAAGAGACCCAGTACTTC.

V is TRBV5-1 and J is TRBJ2-3, with TRBD1 matching over 10 bases. Trimming removed 7 bases from V and 3 bases from J; junction bases left unmatched: 2. The CDR3 runs 13 residues. CDR1 and CDR2 from the germline V gene are SGHRS and YFSETQ. This chain's CDR3 is CASGQGGTDTQYF. The CDR3 DNA follows: TGCGCCAGCGGACAGGGGGGTACAGATACGCAGTATTTT.